A single T cell receptor (beta chain) is shown here with its context. The antigen it binds to is not known. Base quality data are lacking; no much larger clone is found one base away. TCRbeta CDR3 regions were amplified from genomic DNA using the immunoSEQ Assay, a bias-controlled multiplex PCR. The published analysis was carried out like this. The number of nucleated cells in each sample was estimated from the amplification of reference gene primers within the assay. Sequence reads were collapsed and filtered to measure the absolute abundance of every unique TCRbeta CDR3 rearrangement. For each sample, productive Simpson clonality was calculated by taking the square root of Simpson's diversity index across productive rearrangements. TCRdb's version of the immuneACCESS table is confined to in-frame rearrangements and falls short of the full clone set. An unresolved V gene accounts for under half of the shortfall where checked; the remainder is of unknown origin. V, J and clone size were drawn from that table, and D and trimming were deduced from the DNA. In all, the sample holds a few hundred thousand clones, and around 85% of those were seen once. The leading ten clones occupy 15% to 20% of the sample.

The CDR3, cysteine through phenylalanine, is 13 amino acids long. This entry keeps only the CDR3 DNA: 39 bases, framed from base 1. In the germline V gene, CDR1 corresponds to SGHTA and CDR2 to FQGTGA. The trim is 4 bases for V and 9 bases for J, with a gap of 13 bases between the germline ends. This record comes from a study of blood T cell repertoires in COVID-19 (dated by TCRdb to between 2020 and 2021). Some background on the complete study: The collaborator samples originated in the United States, Italy and Spain and spanned the acute and convalescent phases of COVID-19. The prospective study material was composed of cDNA or gDNA derived from T cells, B-cell-depleted T cells, or PBMCs. The dataset comprised deeply sampled blood TCRbeta repertoires from subjects exposed to, actively infected with, or recovered from COVID-19. The repertoires were released in a freely available public database meant as a resource for research on the immune response to SARS-CoV-2. Samples were obtained from the ongoing ImmuneRACE study (first 160 participants) and from about 1,300 subjects provided by 6 global collaborators. The sample metadata nearly always contained a de-identified subject ID, COVID-19 status, age in years and sex. Where HLA class I and class II types were available, the types were taken from metadata supplied by the sample provider, not from assay-based typing. Study-wide conclusions, independent of this receptor: The amount of clinical and demographic metadata varied by source and participant and was provided uncurated.

Enrolling through a virtual design, the prospective study's participants ranged in age from about 18 to 89 years and lived across roughly 23 United States geographic areas. In the prospective study, cohorts were assigned on the basis of participant-reported clinical history obtained from a screening survey and a study questionnaire. Recovered participants in ImmuneRACE Cohort 3 were defined by two consecutive negative NP/OP PCR tests, clearance by a healthcare professional, or resolution of symptoms. In the prospective study, mobile phlebotomists collected whole blood, serum and a nasopharyngeal or oropharyngeal swab from each participant. Participants in the prospective study had the option to provide additional blood draws and questionnaires over a roughly 2-month period. Blood samples from the prospective study were shipped frozen or at room temperature prior to DNA extraction.

Material: PBMCs or T cells enriched from blood (not recorded which). This sequence uses TRBV7-3 and TRBJ2-1, and TRBD1 may be the D gene, going by 6 matching bases. This clonotype originated in a man aged 35 to 55 who had recovered from COVID-19. The CDR3: CASSSPLGGEQFF. At the DNA level, the sequence is TGTGCCAGCAGCTCCCCCCTAGGGGGTGAGCAGTTCTTC.